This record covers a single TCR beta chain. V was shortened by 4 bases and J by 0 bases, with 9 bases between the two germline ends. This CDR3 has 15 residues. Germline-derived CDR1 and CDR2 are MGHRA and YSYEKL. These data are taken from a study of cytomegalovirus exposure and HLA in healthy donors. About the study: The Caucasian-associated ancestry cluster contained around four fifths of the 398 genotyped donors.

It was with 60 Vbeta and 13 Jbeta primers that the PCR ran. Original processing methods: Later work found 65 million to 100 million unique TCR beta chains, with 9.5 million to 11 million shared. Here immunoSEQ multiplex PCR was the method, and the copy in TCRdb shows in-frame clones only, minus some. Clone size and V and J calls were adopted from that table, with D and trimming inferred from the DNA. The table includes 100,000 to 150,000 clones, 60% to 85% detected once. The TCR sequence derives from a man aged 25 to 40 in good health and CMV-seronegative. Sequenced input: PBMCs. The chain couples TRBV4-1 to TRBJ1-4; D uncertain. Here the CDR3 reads CASSLSGATNEKLFF. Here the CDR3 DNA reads TGCGCCAGCAGCCTCAGCGGGGCAACTAATGAAAAACTGTTTTTT.